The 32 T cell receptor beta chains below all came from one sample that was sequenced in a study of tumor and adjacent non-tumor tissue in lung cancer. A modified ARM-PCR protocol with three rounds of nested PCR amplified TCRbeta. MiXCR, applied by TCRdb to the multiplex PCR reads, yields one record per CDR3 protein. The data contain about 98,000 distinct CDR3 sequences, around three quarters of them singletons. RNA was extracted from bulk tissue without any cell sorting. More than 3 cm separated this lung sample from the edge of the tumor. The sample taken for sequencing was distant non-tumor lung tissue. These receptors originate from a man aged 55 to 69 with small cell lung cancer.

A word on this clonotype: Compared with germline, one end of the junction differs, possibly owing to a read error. In DNA, the CDR3 is TGTGCCAGTAGTTTAAAAACGACGTACTCCTACGAGCAGTACTTC. Amino acid sequence: CASSLKTTYSYEQYF. The chain uses TRBV28 and TRBJ2-7; D is undetermined. CDR3 length: 15 amino acids. Per germline, CDR1 MDHEN and CDR2 SYDVKM.

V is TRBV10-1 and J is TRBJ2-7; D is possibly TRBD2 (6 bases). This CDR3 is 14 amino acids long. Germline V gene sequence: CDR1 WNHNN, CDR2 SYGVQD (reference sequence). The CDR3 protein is CASSEGGCPSEQYV. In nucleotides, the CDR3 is TGCGCCAGCAGTGAAGGAGGGTGCCCTAGCGAGCAGTACGTT.

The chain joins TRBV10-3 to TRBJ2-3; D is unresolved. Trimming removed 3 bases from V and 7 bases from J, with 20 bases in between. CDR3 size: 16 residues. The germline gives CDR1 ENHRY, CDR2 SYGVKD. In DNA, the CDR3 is TGTGCCATCAGTGAACAGACTCGGCAGATGACCCATACGCAGTATTTT. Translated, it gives CAISEQTRQMTHTQYF.

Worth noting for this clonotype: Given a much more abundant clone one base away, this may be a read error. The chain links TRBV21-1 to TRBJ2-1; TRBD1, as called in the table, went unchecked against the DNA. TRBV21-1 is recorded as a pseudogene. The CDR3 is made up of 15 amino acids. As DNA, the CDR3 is TGTGCCAGCAGGGCGAGCCCCGAGCTCAACAATGAGCAGTTCTTC. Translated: CASRASPELNNEQFF.

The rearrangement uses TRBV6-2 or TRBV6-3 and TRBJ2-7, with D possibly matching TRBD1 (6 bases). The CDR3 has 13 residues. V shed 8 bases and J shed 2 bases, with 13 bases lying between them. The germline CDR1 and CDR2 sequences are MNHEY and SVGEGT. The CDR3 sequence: CASCIDRPYEQYF. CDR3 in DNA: TGTGCCAGCTGTATCGACAGGCCCTACGAGCAGTACTTC.

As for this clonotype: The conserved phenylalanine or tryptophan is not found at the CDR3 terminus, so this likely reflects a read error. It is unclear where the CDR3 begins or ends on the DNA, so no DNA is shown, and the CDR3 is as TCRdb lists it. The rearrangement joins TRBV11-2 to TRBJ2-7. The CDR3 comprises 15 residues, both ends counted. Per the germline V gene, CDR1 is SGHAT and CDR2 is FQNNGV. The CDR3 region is CASSLASGDSYERYL.

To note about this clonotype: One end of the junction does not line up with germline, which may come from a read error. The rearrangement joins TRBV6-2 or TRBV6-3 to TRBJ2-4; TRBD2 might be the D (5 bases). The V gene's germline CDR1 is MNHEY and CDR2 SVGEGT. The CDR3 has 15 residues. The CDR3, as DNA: TGTTCCAGCAGTTACGGTCGGCTAGCAGGAGGTGCTCAGTACTTC. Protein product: CSSSYGRLAGGAQYF.

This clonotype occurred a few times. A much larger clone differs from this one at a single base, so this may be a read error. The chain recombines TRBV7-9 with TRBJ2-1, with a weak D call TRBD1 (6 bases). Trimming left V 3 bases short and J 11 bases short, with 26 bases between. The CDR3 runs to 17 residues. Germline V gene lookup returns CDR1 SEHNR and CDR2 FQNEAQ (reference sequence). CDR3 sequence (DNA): TGTGCCAGCAGCTTGGAGAGGCGGACAGCCACTTGGAATAAGCAGTTCTTC. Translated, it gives CASSLERRTATWNKQFF. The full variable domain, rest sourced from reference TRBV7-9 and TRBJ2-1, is DTGVSQNPRHKITKRGQNVTFRCDPISEHNRLYWYRQTLGQGPEFLTYFQNEAQLEKSRLLSDRFSAERPKGSFSTLEIQRTEQGDSAMYLCASSLERRTATWNKQFFGPGTRLTVL.

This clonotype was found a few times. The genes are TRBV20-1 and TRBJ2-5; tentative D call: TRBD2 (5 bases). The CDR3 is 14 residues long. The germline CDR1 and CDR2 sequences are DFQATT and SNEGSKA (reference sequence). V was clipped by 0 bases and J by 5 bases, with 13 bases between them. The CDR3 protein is CSAREGGRSETQYF. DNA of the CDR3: TGCAGTGCTAGAGAAGGAGGCCGTTCGGAGACCCAGTACTTC.

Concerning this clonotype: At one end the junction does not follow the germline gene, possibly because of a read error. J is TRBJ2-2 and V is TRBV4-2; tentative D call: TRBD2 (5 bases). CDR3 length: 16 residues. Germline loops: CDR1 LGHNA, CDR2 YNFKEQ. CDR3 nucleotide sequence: TGTGCCGGCAGCCAAGATCTGATGGCCAACACCGGGAAGCCGTTTTTT. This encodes CAGSQDLMANTGKPFF.

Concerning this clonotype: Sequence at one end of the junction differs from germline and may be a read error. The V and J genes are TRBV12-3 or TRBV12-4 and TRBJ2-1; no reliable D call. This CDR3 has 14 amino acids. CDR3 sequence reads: CASSFGTEHNEHFF. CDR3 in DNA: TGTGCCAGCAGTTTCGGTACAGAGCACAATGAGCATTTCTTC.

This CDR3 is CASSGSGTSGSRVYNEQFF. The CDR3 DNA sequence: TGTGCCAGCAGTGGATCCGGGACTAGCGGGAGTAGGGTCTACAATGAGCAGTTCTTC. The V call is TRBV6-1, the J call TRBJ2-1, with 14 bases aligning to TRBD2. Germline assignment: CDR1 MNHNS and CDR2 SASEGT. The length of the CDR3 is 19 residues. Trimming cost V 4 bases and J 3 bases; bases outside gene matches: 11.

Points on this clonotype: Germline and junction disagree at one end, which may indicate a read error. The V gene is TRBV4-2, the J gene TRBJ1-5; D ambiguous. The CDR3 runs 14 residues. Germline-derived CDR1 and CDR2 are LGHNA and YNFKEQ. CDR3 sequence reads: CASNQEHGNQPRHF. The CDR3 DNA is TGTGCCAGCAACCAAGAGCACGGGAATCAGCCCCGGCATTTT.

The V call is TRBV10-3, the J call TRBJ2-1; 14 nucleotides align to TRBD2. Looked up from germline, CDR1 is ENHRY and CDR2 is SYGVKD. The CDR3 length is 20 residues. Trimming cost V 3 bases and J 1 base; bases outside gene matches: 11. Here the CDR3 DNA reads TGTGCCATCAGTGACTCCGGGACTAGCGGGGGAGCAGGGTCCTACAATGAGCAGTTCTTC. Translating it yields CAISDSGTSGGAGSYNEQFF.

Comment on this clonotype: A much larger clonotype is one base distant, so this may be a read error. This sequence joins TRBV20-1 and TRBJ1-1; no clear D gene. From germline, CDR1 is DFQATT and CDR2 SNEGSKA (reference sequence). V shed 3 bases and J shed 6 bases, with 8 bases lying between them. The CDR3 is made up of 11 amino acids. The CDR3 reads CSASLTAEAFF. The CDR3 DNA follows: TGCAGTGCTAGTTTGACGGCTGAAGCTTTCTTT.

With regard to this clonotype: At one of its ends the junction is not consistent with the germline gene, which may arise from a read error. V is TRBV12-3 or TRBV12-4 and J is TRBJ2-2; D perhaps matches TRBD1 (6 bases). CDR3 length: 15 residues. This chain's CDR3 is CASGLSQGSTGELFF. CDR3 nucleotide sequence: TGTGCCAGCGGTTTGTCACAGGGAAGCACCGGGGAGCTCTTTTTT.

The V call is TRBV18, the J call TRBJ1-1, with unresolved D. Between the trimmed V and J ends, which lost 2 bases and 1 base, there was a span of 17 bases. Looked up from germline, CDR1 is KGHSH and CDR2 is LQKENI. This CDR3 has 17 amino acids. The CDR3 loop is CASSPERSSDSNTEAFF. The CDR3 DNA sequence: TGTGCCAGCTCACCAGAACGGTCATCCGATTCGAACACTGAAGCTTTCTTT.

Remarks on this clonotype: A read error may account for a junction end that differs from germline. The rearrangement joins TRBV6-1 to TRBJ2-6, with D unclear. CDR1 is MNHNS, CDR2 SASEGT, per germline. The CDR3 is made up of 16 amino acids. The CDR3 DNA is TGTGCTTGCAGTGGGGATACGGGTTCTAGGCCCAACGTCCCGACTTTC. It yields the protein CACSGDTGSRPNVPTF.

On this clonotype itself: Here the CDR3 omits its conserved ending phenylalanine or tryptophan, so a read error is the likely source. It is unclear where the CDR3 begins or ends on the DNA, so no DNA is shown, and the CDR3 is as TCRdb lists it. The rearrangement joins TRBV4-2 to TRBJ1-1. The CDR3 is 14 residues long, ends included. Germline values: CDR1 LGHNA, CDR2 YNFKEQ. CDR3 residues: CAISRLSGRGESFS.

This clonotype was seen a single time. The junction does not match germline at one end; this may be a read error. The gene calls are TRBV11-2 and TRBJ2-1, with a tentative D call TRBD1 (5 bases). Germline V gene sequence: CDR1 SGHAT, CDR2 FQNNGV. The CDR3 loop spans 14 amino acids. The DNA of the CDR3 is TGTGCCAACAGCTTAGAGGCAGGGTTGGTTGAGCGCTTCTTC. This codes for CANSLEAGLVERFF.

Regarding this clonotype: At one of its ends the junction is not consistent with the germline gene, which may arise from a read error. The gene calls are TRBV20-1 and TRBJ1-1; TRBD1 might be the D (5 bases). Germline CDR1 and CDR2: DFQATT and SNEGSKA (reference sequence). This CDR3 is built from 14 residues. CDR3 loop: CSASGGGVVTGAFF. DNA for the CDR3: TGCAGTGCTAGTGGCGGGGGGGTTGTCACTGGAGCTTTCTTT.

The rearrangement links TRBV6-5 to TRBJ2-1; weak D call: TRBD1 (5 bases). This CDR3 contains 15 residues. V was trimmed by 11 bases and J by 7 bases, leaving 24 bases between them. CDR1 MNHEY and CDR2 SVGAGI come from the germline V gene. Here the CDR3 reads CADSYSGRVGNEQFF. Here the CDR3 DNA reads TGTGCCGACAGTTACTCTGGGCGAGTGGGTAATGAGCAGTTCTTC.

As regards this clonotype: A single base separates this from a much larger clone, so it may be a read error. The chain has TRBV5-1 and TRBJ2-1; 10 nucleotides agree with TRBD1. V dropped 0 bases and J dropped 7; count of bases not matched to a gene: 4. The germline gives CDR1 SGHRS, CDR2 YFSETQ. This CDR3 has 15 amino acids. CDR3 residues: CASSLVGQGTNEQFF. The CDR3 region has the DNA TGCGCCAGCAGCTTGGTGGGACAGGGGACAAATGAGCAGTTCTTC. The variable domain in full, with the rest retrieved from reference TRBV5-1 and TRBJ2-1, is KAGVTQTPRYLIKTRGQQVTLSCSPISGHRSVSWYQQTPGQGLQFLFEYFSETQRNKGNFPGRFSGRQFSNSRSEMNVSTLELGDSALYLCASSLVGQGTNEQFFGPGTRLTVL.

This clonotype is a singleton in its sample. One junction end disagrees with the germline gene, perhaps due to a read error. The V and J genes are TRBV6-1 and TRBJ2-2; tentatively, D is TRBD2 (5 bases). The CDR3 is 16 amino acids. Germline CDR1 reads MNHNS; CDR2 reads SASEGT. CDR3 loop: CASSEDYGMPAVELFF. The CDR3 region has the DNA TGTGCTAGCAGTGAAGACTATGGCATGCCGGCCGTGGAGCTGTTTTTT.

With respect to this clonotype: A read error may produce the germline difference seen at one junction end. CDR3 region: CASSVGISIYGYTF. The CDR3 coding sequence is TGTGCCAGCAGCGTTGGGATTTCTATCTATGGTTACACCTTC. V and J are TRBV6-5 and TRBJ1-2; no definite D call. The CDR3 sequence is 14 residues long. Per germline, CDR1 MNHEY and CDR2 SVGAGI.

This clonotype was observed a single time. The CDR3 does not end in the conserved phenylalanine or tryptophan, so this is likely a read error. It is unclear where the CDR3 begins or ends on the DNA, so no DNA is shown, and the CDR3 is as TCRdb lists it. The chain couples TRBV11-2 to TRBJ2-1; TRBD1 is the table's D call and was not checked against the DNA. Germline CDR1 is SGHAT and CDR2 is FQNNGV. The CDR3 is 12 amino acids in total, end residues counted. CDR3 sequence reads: CASSLVFPFMVL.

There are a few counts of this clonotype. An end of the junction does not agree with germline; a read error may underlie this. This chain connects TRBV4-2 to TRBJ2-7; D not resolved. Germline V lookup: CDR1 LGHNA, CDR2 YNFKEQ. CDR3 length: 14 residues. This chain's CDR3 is CASSQDPEVYGQYF. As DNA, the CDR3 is TGTGCCAGCAGTCAAGACCCGGAAGTCTACGGGCAGTACTTC.

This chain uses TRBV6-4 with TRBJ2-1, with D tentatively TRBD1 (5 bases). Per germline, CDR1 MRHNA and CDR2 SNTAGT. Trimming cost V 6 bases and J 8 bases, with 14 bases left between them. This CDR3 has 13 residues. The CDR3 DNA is TGTGCCAGCAGGAAACAGGAGTGGGATGAGCAGTTCTTC. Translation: CASRKQEWDEQFF.

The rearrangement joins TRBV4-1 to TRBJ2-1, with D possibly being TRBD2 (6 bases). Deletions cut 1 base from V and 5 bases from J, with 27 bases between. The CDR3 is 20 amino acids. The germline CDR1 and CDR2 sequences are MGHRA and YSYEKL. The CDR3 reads CASSQGGSRTGVRSHNEQFF. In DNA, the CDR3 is TGCGCCAGCAGCCAAGGGGGATCCCGAACGGGAGTTAGGTCCCACAATGAGCAGTTCTTC.

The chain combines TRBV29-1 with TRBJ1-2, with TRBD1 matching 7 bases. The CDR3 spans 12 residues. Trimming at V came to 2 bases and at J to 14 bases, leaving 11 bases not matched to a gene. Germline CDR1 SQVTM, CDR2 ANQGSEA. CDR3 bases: TGCAGCGTTGAAAGGGGGCACTATCACTATACCTTC. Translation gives CSVERGHYHYTF.

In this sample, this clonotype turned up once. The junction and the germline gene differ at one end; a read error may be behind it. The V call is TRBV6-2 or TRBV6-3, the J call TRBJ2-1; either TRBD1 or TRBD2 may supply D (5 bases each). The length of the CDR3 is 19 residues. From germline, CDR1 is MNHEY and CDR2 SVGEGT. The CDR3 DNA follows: TGTGCCAACAGTTACCGCAGGGTCCGCGGAAGAGGGAACGGGGATGAGCAGTTCTTC. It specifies CANSYRRVRGRGNGDEQFF.

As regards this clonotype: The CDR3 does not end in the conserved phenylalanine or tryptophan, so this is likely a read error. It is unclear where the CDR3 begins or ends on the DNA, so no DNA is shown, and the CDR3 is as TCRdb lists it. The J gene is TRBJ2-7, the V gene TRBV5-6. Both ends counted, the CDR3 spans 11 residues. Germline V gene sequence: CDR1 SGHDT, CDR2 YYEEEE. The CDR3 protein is CANNSGFEQCY.